The T cell receptor beta chain described here comes from a study of cytomegalovirus exposure and HLA in healthy donors. Study context: Of all 400 or so donors who were genotyped, 75% to 90% belonged to the Caucasian-associated ancestry cluster.

Germline V gene lookup returns CDR1 MNHEY and CDR2 SVGAGI. This CDR3 is 16 amino acids long. V was pared by 0 bases and J by 0 bases, with 9 bases between. The PCR ran on 60 Vbeta and 13 Jbeta primers. Sequencing used immunoSEQ multiplex PCR; TCRdb keeps in-frame clones, though not all of them. The data contain some 200,000 clones, about 62% of them singletons. Sequencing was done on a sample of PBMCs. The J gene is TRBJ2-1, the V gene TRBV6-5; the D gene is possibly TRBD1 (5 bases). The clonotype originates from a man aged 35 to 55 in good health and CMV-seronegative. The CDR3 region has the DNA TGTGCCAGCAGTTACTCAGCAGGGTTCTCCTACAATGAGCAGTTCTTC. Protein sequence: CASSYSAGFSYNEQFF.